This T cell receptor beta chain came from a study of response to subunit inactivated influenza vaccine. General study findings and limits: The study's authors posited that every seasonal influenza vaccination enlists few new T cells.

This clonotype was seen a handful of times. Antigen unknown. TCRdb reanalysed the RT-PCR reads using MiXCR and keeps one entry per CDR3 protein. Among fewer than 600,000 distinct CDR3 sequences listed, approximately 6.9% were seen once. CDR1 and CDR2 from the germline V gene are KGHSH and LQKENI. The CDR3 extends over 17 amino acids. V was pared by 3 bases and J by 0 bases, with 3 bases of the junction left unmatched. The specimen was PBMCs from blood, collected roughly 24 months after vaccination. The rearrangement uses TRBV18 and TRBJ2-3; TRBD2 matches at 13 bases. The clonotype was recovered from a man between 50 and 70 years old who received an inactivated influenza vaccine. DNA for the CDR3: TGTGCCAGCTCACCGGGACTAGCGGGGCCGAGCACAGATACGCAGTATTTT. As protein: CASSPGLAGPSTDTQYF. Looking up the rest from reference TRBV18 and TRBJ2-3 gives the full variable domain: NAGVMQNPRHLVRRRGQEARLRCSPMKGHSHVYWYRQLPEEGLKFMVYLQKENIIDESGMPKERFSAEFPKEGPSILRIQQVVRGDSAAYFCASSPGLAGPSTDTQYFGPGTRLTVL.